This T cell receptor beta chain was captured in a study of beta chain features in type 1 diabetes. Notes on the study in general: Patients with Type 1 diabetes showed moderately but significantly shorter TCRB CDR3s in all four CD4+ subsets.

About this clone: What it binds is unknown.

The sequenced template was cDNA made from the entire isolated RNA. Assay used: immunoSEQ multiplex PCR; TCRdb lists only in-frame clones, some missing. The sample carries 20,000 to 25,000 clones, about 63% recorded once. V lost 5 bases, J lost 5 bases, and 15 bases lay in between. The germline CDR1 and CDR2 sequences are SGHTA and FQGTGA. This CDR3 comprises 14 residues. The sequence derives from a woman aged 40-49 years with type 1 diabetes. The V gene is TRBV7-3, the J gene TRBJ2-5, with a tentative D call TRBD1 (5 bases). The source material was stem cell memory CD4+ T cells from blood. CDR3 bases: TGTGCCAGCAGCGCAGGGCCCGACGAGGAGACCCAGTACTTC. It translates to CASSAGPDEETQYF.